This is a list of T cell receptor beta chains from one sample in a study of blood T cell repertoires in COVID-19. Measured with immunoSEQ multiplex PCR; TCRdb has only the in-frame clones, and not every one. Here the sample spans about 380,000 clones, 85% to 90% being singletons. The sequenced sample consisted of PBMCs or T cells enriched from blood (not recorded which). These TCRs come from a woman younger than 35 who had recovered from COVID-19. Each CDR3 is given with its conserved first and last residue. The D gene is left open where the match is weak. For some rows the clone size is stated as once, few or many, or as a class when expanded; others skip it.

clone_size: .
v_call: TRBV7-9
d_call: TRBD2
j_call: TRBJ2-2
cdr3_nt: TGTGCCAGCACTAGCGGGGGCGGGTCCGGGGAGCTGTTTTTT
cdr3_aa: CASTSGGGSGELFF

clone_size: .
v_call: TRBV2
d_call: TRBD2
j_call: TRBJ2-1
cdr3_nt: TGTGCCAGCAGATTCGACTCCACTAGCGGGGCCAACAATGAGCAGTTCTTC
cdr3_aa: CASRFDSTSGANNEQFF

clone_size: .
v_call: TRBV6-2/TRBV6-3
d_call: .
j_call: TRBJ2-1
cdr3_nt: TGTGCCAGCAGTTACAGCCGGGGAGAGTCGGGTGAGCAGTTCTTC
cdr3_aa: CASSYSRGESGEQFF

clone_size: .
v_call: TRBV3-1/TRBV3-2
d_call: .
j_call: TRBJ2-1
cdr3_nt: TGTGCCAGCAGCCAAGTTGGAACAGGAGTGGGGAATGAGCAGTTCTTC
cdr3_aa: CASSQVGTGVGNEQFF

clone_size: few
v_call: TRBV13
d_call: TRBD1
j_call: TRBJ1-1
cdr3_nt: TGTGCCAGCAGCTTATGGGACCTCGGGACAGGGAACACTGAAGCTTTCTTT
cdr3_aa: CASSLWDLGTGNTEAFF

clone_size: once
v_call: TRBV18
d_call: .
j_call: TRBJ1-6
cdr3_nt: TGTGCCAGCTCACCAGCTACAGGGACGGGCGCCTATAATTCACCCCTCCACTTT
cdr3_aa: CASSPATGTGAYNSPLHF

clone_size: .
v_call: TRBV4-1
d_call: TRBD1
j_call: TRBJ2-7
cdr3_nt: TGCGCCAGCAGCCCGTCCCTGGGACAGGGGGCGGCCTACGAGCAGTACTTC
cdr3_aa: CASSPSLGQGAAYEQYF

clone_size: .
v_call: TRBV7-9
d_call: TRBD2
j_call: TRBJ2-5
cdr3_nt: TGTGCCAGCAGCTTAGGGGACGGTCCTGGGGGGGAGAGGACCCAGTACTTC
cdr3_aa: CASSLGDGPGGERTQYF

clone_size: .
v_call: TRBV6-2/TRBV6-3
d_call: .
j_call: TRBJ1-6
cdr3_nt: TGTGCCAGCAGTCTTCAGATGAATTCACCCCTCCACTTT
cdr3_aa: CASSLQMNSPLHF

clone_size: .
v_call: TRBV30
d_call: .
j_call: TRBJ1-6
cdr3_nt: TGTGCCTGGAGTGTTCGCCCGTCCAGCTCCTATAATTCACCCCTCCACTTT
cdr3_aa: CAWSVRPSSSYNSPLHF

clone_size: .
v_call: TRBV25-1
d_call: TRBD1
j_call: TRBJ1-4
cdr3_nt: TGTGCCAGCAGTGAAGCTGGGACAGTACTGTTTTTT
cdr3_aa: CASSEAGTVLFF

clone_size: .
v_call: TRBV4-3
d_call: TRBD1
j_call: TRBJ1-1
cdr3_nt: TGCGCCAGCAGCCTTCGGCCGACAGGGATGAACACTGAAGCTTTCTTT
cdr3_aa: CASSLRPTGMNTEAFF

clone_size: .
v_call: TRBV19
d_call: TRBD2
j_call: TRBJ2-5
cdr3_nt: TGTGCCAGTAGTCCTTGGACTAGCGGCCAAGAGACCCAGTACTTC
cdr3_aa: CASSPWTSGQETQYF

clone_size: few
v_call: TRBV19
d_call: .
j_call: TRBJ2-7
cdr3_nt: TGTGCCAGTAGTGAGGCCAGCTCCTACGAGCAGTACTTC
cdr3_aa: CASSEASSYEQYF

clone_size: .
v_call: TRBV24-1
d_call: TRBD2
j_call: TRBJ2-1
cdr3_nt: TGTGCCACCCGCAGCGGGGAATTCTCCTACAATGAGCAGTTCTTC
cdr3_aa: CATRSGEFSYNEQFF

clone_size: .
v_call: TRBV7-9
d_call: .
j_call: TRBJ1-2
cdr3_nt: TGTGCCAGTTTCGCGGGGGGGCGCGGCTACACCTTC
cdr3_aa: CASFAGGRGYTF

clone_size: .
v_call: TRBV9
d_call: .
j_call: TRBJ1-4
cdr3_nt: TGTGCCAGCAGCGCGAGACAGGTCAGGGAGGGTGAAAAACTGTTTTTT
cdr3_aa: CASSARQVREGEKLFF

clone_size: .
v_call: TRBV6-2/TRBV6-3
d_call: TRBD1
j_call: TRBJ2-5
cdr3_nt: TGTGCCAGCAGTTATTTGACAGGGGGTTCGTGGCAAGAGACCCAGTACTTC
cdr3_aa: CASSYLTGGSWQETQYF

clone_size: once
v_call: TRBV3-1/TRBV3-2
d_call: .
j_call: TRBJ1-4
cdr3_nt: TGTGCCAGCAGCCAAGATCCAGGCTCCTGGGAAAAACTGTTTTTT
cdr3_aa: CASSQDPGSWEKLFF

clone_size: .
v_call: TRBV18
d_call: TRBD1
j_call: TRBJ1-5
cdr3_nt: TGTGCCAGCTCACCGATCGGGACAGGAGATCAGCCCCAGCATTTT
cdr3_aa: CASSPIGTGDQPQHF

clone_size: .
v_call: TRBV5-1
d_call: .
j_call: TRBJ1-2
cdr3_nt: TGCGCCAGCAGCTTGTCCGGACAGACTTTATCCTATGGCTACACCTTC
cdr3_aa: CASSLSGQTLSYGYTF

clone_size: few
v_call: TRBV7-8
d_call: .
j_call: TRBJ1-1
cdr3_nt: TGTGCCAGCAGCCTAATCCGGAGCGACAGGTCCGCAGCTGAAGCTTTCTTT
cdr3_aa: CASSLIRSDRSAAEAFF

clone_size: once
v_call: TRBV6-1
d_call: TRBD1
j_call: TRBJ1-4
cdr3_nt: TGTGCCAGCAGTGAACGGCCGACGGACAGGGGGTTTGAAAAACTGTTTTTT
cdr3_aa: CASSERPTDRGFEKLFF

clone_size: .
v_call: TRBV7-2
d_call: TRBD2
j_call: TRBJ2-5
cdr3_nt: TGTGCCAGCAGGGGTAGCGGGGCAGAGACCCAGTACTTC
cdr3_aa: CASRGSGAETQYF

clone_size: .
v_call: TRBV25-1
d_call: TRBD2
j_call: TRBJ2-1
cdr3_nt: TGTGCCAGCAGTGTTGGGACTAGCGGACACAATGAGCAGTTCTTC
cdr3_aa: CASSVGTSGHNEQFF

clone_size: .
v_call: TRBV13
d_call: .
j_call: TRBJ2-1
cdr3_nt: TGTGCCAGCAGCTTTCGCCCTAATGGGCGGGTCCACCAGTTCTTC
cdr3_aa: CASSFRPNGRVHQFF

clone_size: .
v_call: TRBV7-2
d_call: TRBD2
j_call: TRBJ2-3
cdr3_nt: TGTGCCAGCAGCGTCAGCGGGGTGAGCACAGATACGCAGTATTTT
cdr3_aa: CASSVSGVSTDTQYF

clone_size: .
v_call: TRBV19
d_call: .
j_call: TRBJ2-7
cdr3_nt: TGTGCCAGTAGTATGGAGGGCCCCTACGAGCAGTACTTC
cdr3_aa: CASSMEGPYEQYF

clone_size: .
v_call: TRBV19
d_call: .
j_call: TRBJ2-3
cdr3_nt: TGTGCCAGTAGTAGAGGCACAGATACGCAGTATTTT
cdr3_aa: CASSRGTDTQYF

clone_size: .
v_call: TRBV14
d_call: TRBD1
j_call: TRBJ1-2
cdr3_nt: TGTGCCAGCAGCCAAGTTGCCAGGGGGCTGGGTGGCTACACCTTC
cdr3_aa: CASSQVARGLGGYTF

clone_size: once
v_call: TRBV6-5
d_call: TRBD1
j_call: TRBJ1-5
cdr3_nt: TGTGCCAGCAGTTCTGGACAGGGTGCCACTCAGCCCCAGCATTTT
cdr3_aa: CASSSGQGATQPQHF

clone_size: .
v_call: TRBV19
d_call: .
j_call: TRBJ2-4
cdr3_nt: TGTGCCTGTTCGGGGGGCACGGTACGCAACATTCAGTACTTC
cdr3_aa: CACSGGTVRNIQYF

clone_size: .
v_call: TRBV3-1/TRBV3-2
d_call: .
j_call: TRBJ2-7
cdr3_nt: TGTGCCAGCAGCCAAGATCAGGGCCGCTACGAGCAGTACTTC
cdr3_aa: CASSQDQGRYEQYF

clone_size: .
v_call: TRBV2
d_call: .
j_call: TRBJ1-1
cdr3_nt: TGTGCCAGCAGTGACCGGGACACCGAAGCTTTCTTT
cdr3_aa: CASSDRDTEAFF

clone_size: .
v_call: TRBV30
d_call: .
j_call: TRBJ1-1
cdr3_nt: TGTGCCTGGAGTGTAAGTGGGGGGGCCCAGCGATTT
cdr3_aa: CAWSVSGGAQRF

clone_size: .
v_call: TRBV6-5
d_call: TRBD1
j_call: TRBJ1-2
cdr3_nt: TGTGCCAGCAGACAACAGGGGGGAGGCTACACCTTC
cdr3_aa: CASRQQGGGYTF

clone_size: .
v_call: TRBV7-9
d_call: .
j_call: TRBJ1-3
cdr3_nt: TGTGCCAGCAGCCCCAGGACTCAGAGCTCTGGAAACACCATATATTTT
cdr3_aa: CASSPRTQSSGNTIYF

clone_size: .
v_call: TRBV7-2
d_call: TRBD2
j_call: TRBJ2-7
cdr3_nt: TGTGCCAGCAGCTTAGGAGCGGGGGCCCCCTTTTGGTACTTC
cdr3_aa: CASSLGAGAPFWYF

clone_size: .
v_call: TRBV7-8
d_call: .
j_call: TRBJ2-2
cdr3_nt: TGTGCCAGCAGCCCCCGCGGGGAGCTGTTTTTT
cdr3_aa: CASSPRGELFF

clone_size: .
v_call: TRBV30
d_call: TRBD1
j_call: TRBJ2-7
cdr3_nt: TGTGCCTGGTTGATTCTGCTCCTTAGGACAGGGGCCCAACGAGCGCCTTGCTACGAGCAGTACTTC
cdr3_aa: CAWLILLLRTGAQRAPCYEQYF

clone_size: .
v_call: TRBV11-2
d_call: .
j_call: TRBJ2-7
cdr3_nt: TGTGCCAGCAGCTTTGGTACGACGGGGGAGCAGTACTTC
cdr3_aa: CASSFGTTGEQYF

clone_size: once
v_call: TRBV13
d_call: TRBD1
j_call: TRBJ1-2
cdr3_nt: TGTGCCAGCAATATCGACAGGGGGCTCGCTGGCTACACCTTC
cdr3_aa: CASNIDRGLAGYTF

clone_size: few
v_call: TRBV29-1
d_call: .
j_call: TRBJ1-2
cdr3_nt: TGCAGCGTCGGGACAAACTATGGCTACACCTTC
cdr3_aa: CSVGTNYGYTF

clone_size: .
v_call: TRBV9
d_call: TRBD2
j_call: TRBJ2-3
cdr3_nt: TGTGCCAGCAGCGTTGGGGACTACCTAGGAGATACGCAGTATTTT
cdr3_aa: CASSVGDYLGDTQYF

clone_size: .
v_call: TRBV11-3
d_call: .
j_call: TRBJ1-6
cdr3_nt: TGTGCCAGCAGCTTAGACAGGGAAAATTCACCCCTCCACTTT
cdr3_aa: CASSLDRENSPLHF

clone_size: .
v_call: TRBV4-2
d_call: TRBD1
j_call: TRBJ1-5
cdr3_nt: TGTGCCAGCAGCTCCAGGGGGACAGGACCTAGCAATCAGCCCCAGCATTTT
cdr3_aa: CASSSRGTGPSNQPQHF

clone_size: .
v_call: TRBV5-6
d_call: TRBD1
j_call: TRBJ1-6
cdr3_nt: TGTGCCAGCAGCCGATTGCTACGGGACAGACTTTCACCCCTCCACTTT
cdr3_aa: CASSRLLRDRLSPLHF

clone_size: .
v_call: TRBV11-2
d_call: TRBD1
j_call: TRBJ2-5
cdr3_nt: TGTGCCAGCAGCCCTGGACAGGATGGGTCCCAGTACTTC
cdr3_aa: CASSPGQDGSQYF

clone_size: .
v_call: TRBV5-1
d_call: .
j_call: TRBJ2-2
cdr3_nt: TGCGCCAGCATCCCCACCCCCCGACAGTTAGCTACCGGGGAGCTGTTTTTT
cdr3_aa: CASIPTPRQLATGELFF

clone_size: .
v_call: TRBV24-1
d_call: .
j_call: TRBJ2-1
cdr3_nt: TGTGCCACCAGTGGTCTACGACAGTTCTTC
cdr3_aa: CATSGLRQFF

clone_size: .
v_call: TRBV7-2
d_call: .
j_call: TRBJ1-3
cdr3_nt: TGTGCCAGCACCCTTAGTTGGGGGGACACCATATATTTT
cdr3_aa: CASTLSWGDTIYF

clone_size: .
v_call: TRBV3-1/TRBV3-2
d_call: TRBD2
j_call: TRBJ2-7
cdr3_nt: TGTGCCAGCAGTAACACGGGGGGAGAGGGCTACGAGCAGTACTTC
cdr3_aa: CASSNTGGEGYEQYF